Listed here are 15 T cell receptor beta chains from one sample, sequenced in a study of response to subunit inactivated influenza vaccine. MiXCR was run by TCRdb on the RT-PCR reads, yielding one entry per CDR3 protein. The sample lists roughly 570,000 distinct CDR3 sequences, 10% to 15% occurring once. The specimen comprised PBMCs from blood, sampled 40 to 50 days after vaccination. These receptors originate from a man aged 50-59 years who received an inactivated influenza vaccine.

This clonotype was detected once. V usage is TRBV27 and J usage is TRBJ2-5; 7 bases are shared with TRBD1. Trimming removed 8 bases from V and 5 bases from J; junction bases left unmatched: 11. Germline CDR1 and CDR2: MNHEY and SMNVEV (reference sequence). The CDR3 consists of 14 residues. CDR3 protein: CASRNHRGGETQYF. CDR3 nucleotide sequence: TGTGCCAGCCGTAACCACAGGGGTGGGGAGACCCAGTACTTC.

The chain has TRBV20-1 and TRBJ1-5; D is unclear. The CDR3 runs to 14 residues. Germline-derived CDR1 and CDR2 are DFQATT and SNEGSKA (reference sequence). Trimming cost V 0 bases and J 5 bases, with 11 bases left between them. The CDR3 protein is CSAREPLAHQPQHF. Here the CDR3 DNA reads TGCAGTGCTAGAGAGCCCCTGGCCCATCAGCCCCAGCATTTT.

This clonotype was seen a handful of times. CDR3 amino acids: CASKSTGRNTEAFF. The CDR3 DNA sequence: TGTGCCAGCAAGTCGACAGGCCGGAACACTGAAGCTTTCTTT. The V and J genes are TRBV12-3 or TRBV12-4 and TRBJ1-1; D possibly corresponds to TRBD1 (6 bases). The germline V and J ends were trimmed by 7 bases and 1 base, with 13 bases remaining between them. The CDR3 covers 14 residues.

The genes are TRBV2 and TRBJ2-1, with 8 bases lining up with TRBD2. With 7 bases clipped from V and 5 bases from J, the junction kept 16 bases outside the gene matches. The CDR3 spans 17 residues. Per germline, CDR1 SNHLY and CDR2 FYNNEI. In DNA form, the CDR3 reads TGTGCCAGCACCCTCCCCGGGGCGGGAGGAGCGGACAATGAGCAGTTCTTC. It translates to CASTLPGAGGADNEQFF.

This clonotype was recorded a few times. The chain combines TRBV6-5 with TRBJ2-6; perhaps TRBD1 as D (5 bases). V was cut by 2 bases and J by 3 bases, with 11 bases left in between. The CDR3 is 16 amino acids. Per the germline V gene, CDR1 is MNHEY and CDR2 is SVGAGI. The CDR3 region has the DNA TGTGCCAGCAGTTACCCGACAGTAAATGGGGCCAACGTCCTGACTTTC. It encodes CASSYPTVNGANVLTF.

About this clonotype itself: At one end, the junction sequence differs from germline, possibly due to a read error. The chain carries TRBV20-1 and TRBJ2-1; TRBD2 agrees at 10 bases. Germline V gene sequence: CDR1 DFQATT, CDR2 SNEGSKA (reference sequence). The CDR3 is 16 residues long. CDR3 protein: CSAPPISGGPYKEQFF. CDR3 in DNA: TGCAGTGCCCCACCGATTAGCGGGGGGCCCTACAAGGAGCAGTTCTTC.

This clonotype has at least ten counts. The chain joins TRBV29-1 to TRBJ2-1, with D unresolved. The germline V gene has CDR1 SQVTM and CDR2 ANQGSEA. The CDR3 is 16 amino acids. Trimming took 2 bases from V and 0 from J, leaving 14 bases between them. CDR3: CSVETPSARSYNEQFF. CDR3 DNA sequence: TGCAGCGTTGAAACCCCTTCAGCGCGCTCCTACAATGAGCAGTTCTTC.

This chain uses TRBV4-1 with TRBJ1-4; no clear D. The CDR3 spans 17 residues. Per the germline V gene, CDR1 is MGHRA and CDR2 is YSYEKL. V gave up 3 bases and J gave up 0 bases, with 14 bases separating them. The CDR3 bases are TGCGCCAGCAGCCAGCGAGGGCGGATTGCAACTAATGAAAAACTGTTTTTT. Protein product: CASSQRGRIATNEKLFF.

This clonotype was seen more than once but under ten times. The chain recombines TRBV5-1 with TRBJ2-1, with 9 bases identical to TRBD1. With 4 bases clipped from V and 2 bases from J, the junction kept 7 bases outside the gene matches. This CDR3 comprises 16 residues. Germline V gives CDR1 SGHRS, CDR2 YFSETQ. The CDR3 DNA follows: TGCGCCAGCAGCCCGAGACAGGGGGGGACCTACAATGAGCAGTTCTTC. This sequence encodes CASSPRQGGTYNEQFF. Supplemented by reference TRBV5-1 and TRBJ2-1, the full variable domain reads KAGVTQTPRYLIKTRGQQVTLSCSPISGHRSVSWYQQTPGQGLQFLFEYFSETQRNKGNFPGRFSGRQFSNSRSEMNVSTLELGDSALYLCASSPRQGGTYNEQFFGPGTRLTVL.

This clonotype was seen a few times. The V and J genes are TRBV9 and TRBJ2-1; D not certain. The CDR3 sequence is 15 residues long. Trimming cost V 0 bases and J 8 bases, with 15 bases left between them. Germline assignment: CDR1 SGDLS and CDR2 YYNGEE. CDR3 DNA: TGTGCCAGCAGCGTAGGGGATTTGGGTGCCTATGAGCAGTTCTTC. It encodes CASSVGDLGAYEQFF.

This clonotype was seen ten or more times. The chain joins TRBV20-1 to TRBJ1-4, with 8 bases lining up with TRBD1. From germline, CDR1 is DFQATT and CDR2 SNEGSKA (reference sequence). The CDR3 covers 14 residues. V gave up 6 bases and J gave up 7 bases; unmatched junction bases: 10. The CDR3 nucleotides read TGCAGTGCCATTTCGAGGACAGGGTCTGAAAAACTGTTTTTT. This translates into CSAISRTGSEKLFF.

This clonotype was counted at least ten times. The chain has TRBV6-2 or TRBV6-3 and TRBJ2-1; D call uncertain. Deletions cut 6 bases from V and 4 bases from J, with 19 bases between. There are 16 residues in the CDR3. Germline lookup yields CDR1 MNHEY and CDR2 SVGEGT. The CDR3 DNA reads as TGTGCCAGCAGCTTGGAAGGGTATGGGATATACAATGAGCAGTTCTTC. This encodes CASSLEGYGIYNEQFF.

Points on this clonotype: Mismatch with germline at one junction end may stem from a read error. V and J are TRBV20-1 and TRBJ2-1, with D perhaps given as TRBD1 or TRBD2 (6 bases each). This CDR3 has 16 amino acids. CDR1 and CDR2 (germline): DFQATT, SNEGSKA (reference sequence). The CDR3 DNA reads TGCAGTGCCAGAGGGGTGGGACGATTAGGGGGGAATGAGCAGTTCTTC. It translates to CSARGVGRLGGNEQFF.

The table lists this clonotype with many counts. This chain uses TRBV25-1 with TRBJ2-7; TRBD2 agrees at 10 bases. Looked up from germline, CDR1 is MGHDK and CDR2 is SYGVNS. This CDR3 region has 16 residues. V was clipped by 3 bases and J by 1 base; unmatched bases: 6. The CDR3 region has the DNA TGTGCCAGCAGTGATTCGACTAGCGGGCGTTCCTACGAGCAGTACTTC. It is translated as CASSDSTSGRSYEQYF.

This clonotype has just a few counts. J is TRBJ2-2 and V is TRBV12-3 or TRBV12-4; D ambiguous. Deletions cut 2 bases from V and 0 bases from J, with 7 bases between. This CDR3 region has 15 residues. CDR3 sequence: CASSLWRSNTGELFF. CDR3 nucleotide sequence: TGTGCCAGCAGTTTATGGCGGTCGAACACCGGGGAGCTGTTTTTT.